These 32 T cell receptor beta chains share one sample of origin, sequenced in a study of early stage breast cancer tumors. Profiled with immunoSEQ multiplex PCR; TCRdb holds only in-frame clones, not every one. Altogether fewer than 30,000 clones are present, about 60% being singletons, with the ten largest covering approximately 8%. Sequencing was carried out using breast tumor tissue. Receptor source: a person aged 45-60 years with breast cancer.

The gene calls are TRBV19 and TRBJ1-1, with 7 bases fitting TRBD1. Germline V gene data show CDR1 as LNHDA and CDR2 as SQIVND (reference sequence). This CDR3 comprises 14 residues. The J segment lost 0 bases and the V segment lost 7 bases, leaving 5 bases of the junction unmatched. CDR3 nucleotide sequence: TGTGCCAGTAATTACGACAGGGTGAACACTGAAGCTTTCTTT. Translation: CASNYDRVNTEAFF.

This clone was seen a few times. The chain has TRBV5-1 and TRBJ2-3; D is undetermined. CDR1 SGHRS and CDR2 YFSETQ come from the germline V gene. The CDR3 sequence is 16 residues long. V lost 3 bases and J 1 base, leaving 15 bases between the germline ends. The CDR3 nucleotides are TGCGCCAGCAGCTCCTTAGGGCGGAGTGGCACAGATACGCAGTATTTT. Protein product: CASSSLGRSGTDTQYF.

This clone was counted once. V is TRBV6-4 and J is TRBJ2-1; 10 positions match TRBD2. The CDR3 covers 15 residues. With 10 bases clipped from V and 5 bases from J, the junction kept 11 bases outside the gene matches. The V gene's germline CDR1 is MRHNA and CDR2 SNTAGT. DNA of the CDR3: TGTGCCACCGCCCGGACTAGCGGTAGTCACAATGAGCAGTTCTTC. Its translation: CATARTSGSHNEQFF.

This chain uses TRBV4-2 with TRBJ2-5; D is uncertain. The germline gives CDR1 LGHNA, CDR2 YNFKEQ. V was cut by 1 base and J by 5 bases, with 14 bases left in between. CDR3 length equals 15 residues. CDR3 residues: CASSQVVGVRETQYF. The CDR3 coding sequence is TGTGCCAGCAGCCAAGTTGTAGGAGTAAGGGAGACCCAGTACTTC.

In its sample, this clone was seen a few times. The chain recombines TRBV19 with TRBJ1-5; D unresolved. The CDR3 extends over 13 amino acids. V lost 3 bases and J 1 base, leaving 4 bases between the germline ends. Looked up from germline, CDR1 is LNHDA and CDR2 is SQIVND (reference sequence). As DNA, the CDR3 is TGTGCCAGTAGTATGCAGAGCAATCAGCCCCAGCATTTT. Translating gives CASSMQSNQPQHF.

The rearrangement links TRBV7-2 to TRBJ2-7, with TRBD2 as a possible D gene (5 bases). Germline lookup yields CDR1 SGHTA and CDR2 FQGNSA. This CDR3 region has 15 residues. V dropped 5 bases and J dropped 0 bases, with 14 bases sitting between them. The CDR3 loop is CASSPRTRSSYEQYF. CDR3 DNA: TGTGCCAGCAGCCCGCGGACTCGCAGCTCCTACGAGCAGTACTTC.

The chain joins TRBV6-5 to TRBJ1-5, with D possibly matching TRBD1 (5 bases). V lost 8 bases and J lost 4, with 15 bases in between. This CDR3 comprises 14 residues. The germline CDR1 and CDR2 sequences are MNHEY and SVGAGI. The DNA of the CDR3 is TGTGCCAGCCATACAGGTAACCGAAATCAGCCCCAGCATTTT. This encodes CASHTGNRNQPQHF.

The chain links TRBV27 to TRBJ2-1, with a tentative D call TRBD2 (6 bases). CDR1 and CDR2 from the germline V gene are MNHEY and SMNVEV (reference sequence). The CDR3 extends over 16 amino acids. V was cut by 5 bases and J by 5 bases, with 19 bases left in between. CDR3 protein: CASSVGWGGGDNEQFF. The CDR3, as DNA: TGTGCCAGCAGTGTCGGGTGGGGAGGAGGGGACAATGAGCAGTTCTTC.

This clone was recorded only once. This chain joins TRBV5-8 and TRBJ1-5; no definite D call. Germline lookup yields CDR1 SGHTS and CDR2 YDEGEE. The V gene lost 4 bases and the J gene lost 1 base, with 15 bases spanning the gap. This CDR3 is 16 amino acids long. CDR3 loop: CASSNQAYPSNQPQHF. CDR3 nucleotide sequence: TGTGCCAGCAGCAACCAGGCGTATCCCAGCAATCAGCCCCAGCATTTT.

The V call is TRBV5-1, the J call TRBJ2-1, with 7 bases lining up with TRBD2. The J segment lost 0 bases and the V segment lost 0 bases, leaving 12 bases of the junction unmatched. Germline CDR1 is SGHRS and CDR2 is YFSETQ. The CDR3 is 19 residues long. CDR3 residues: CASSLEGGSSESSYNEQFF. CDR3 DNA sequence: TGCGCCAGCAGCTTGGAAGGCGGGAGTAGTGAGTCCTCCTACAATGAGCAGTTCTTC.

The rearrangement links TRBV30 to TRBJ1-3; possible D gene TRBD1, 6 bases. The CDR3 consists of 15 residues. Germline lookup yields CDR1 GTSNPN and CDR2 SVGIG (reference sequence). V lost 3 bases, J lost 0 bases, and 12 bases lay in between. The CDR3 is CAWRARGNSGNTIYF. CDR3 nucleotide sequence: TGTGCCTGGAGAGCCAGGGGAAACTCTGGAAACACCATATATTTT. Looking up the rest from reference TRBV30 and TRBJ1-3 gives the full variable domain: SQTIHQWPATLVQPVGSPLSLECTVEGTSNPNLYWYRQAAGRGLQLLFYSVGIGQISSEVPQNLSASRPQDRQFILSSKKLLLSDSGFYLCAWRARGNSGNTIYFGEGSWLTVV.

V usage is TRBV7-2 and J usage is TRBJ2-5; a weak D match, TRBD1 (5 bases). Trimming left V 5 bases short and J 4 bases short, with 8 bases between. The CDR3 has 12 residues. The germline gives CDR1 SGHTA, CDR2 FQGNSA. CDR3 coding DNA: TGTGCCAGCAGCAGGGGAACAGAGACCCAGTACTTC. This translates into CASSRGTETQYF.

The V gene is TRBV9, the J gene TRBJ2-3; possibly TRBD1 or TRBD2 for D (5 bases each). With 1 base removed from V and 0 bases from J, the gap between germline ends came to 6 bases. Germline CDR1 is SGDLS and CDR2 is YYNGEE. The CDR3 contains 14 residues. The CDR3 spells CASSVWDSTDTQYF. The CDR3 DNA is TGTGCCAGCAGCGTATGGGACAGCACAGATACGCAGTATTTT.

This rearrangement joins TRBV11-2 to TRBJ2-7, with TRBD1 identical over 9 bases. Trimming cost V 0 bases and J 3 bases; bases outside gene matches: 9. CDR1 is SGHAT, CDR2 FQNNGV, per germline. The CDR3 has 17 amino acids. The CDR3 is CASSLEPSGQGIYEQYF. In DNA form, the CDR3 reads TGTGCCAGCAGCTTAGAACCATCAGGACAGGGGATCTACGAGCAGTACTTC.

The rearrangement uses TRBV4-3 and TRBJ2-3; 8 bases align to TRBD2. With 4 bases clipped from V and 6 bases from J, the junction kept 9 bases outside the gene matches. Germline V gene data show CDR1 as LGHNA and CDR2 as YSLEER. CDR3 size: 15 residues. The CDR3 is CASSRDSSGQDTQYF. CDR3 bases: TGCGCCAGCAGCCGAGACTCTAGCGGGCAGGATACGCAGTATTTT.

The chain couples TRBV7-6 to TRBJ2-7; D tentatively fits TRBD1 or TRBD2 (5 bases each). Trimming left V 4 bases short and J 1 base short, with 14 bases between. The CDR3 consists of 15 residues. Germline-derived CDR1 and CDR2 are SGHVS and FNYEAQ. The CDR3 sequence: CASSSTPGRSYEQYF. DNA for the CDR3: TGTGCCAGCAGCTCCACCCCGGGACGATCCTACGAGCAGTACTTC.

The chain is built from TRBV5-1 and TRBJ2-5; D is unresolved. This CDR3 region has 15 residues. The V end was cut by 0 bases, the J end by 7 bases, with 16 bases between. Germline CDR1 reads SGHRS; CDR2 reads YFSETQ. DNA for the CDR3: TGCGCCAGCAGCTTGGGCGAAGTGGACGCGGCGACCCAGTACTTC. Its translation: CASSLGEVDAATQYF.

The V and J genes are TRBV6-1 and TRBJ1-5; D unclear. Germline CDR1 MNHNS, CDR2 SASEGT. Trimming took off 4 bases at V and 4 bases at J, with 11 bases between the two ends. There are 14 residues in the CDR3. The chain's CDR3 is CASSGLRENQPQHF. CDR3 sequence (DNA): TGTGCCAGCAGTGGGTTGAGGGAGAATCAGCCCCAGCATTTT.

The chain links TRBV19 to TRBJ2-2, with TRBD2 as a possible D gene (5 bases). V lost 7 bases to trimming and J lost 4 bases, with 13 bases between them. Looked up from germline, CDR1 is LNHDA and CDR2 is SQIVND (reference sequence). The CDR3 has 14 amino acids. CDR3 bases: TGTGCCAGTATCTTGCGGGCGGGCACCGGGGAGCTGTTTTTT. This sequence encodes CASILRAGTGELFF.

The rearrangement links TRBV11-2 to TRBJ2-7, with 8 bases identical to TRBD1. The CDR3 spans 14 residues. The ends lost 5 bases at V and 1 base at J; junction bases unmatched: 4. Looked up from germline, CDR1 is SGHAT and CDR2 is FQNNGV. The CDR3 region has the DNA TGTGCCAGCAGCCGGGACAGGCTGTCCTACGAGCAGTACTTC. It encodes CASSRDRLSYEQYF.

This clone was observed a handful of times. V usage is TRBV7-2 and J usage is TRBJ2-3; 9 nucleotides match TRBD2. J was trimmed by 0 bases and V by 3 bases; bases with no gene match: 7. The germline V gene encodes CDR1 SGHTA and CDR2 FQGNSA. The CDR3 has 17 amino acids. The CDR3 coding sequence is TGTGCCAGCAGCTTTTCTCCTAGCGGGATTAGCACAGATACGCAGTATTTT. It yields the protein CASSFSPSGISTDTQYF.

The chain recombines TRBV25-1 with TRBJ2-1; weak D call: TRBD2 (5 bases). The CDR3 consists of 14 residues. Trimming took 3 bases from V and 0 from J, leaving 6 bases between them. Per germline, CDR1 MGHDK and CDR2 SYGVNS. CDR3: CASSEGSSYNEQFF. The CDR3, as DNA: TGTGCCAGCAGTGAGGGGAGCTCCTACAATGAGCAGTTCTTC.

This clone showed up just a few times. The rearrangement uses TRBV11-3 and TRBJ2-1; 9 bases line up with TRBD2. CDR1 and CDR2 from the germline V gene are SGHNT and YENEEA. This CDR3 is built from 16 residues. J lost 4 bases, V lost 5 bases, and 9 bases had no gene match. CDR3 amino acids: CASSLRLAENYNEQFF. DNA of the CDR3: TGTGCCAGCAGCCTCCGACTAGCGGAGAATTACAATGAGCAGTTCTTC.

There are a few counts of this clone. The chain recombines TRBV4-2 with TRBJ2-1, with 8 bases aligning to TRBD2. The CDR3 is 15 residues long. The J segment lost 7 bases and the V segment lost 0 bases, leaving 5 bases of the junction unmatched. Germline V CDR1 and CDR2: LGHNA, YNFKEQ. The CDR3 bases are TGTGCCAGCAGCCAAGATCTAGCGGGCACAAATGAGCAGTTCTTC. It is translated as CASSQDLAGTNEQFF.

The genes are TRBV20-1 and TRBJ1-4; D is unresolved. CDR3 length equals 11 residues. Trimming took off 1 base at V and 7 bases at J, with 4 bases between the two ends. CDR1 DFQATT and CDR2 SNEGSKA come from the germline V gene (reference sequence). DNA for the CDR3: TGCAGTGCTAGAGTCAGTGAAAAACTGTTTTTT. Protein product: CSARVSEKLFF.

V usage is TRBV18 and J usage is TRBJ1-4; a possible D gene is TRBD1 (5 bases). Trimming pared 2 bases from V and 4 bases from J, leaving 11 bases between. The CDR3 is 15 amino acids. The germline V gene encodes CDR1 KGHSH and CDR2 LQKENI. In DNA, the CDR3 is TGTGCCAGCTCACCAGAGGGGCGAATTAATGAAAAACTGTTTTTT. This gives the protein CASSPEGRINEKLFF.

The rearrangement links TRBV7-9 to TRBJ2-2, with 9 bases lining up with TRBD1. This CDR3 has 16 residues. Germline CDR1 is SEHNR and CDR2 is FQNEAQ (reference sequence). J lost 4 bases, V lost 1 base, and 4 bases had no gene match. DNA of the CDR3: TGTGCCAGCAGCTTAGGACAGGGGGGACGCACCGGGGAGCTGTTTTTT. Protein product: CASSLGQGGRTGELFF.

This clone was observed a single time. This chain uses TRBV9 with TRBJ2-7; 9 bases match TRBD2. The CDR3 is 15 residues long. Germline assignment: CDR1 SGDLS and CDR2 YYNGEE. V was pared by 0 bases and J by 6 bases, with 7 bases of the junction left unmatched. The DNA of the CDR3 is TGTGCCAGCAGCGTAGAGAGCGGGAGGTCAGGCGAGCAGTACTTC. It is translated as CASSVESGRSGEQYF.

The DNA of the CDR3 is TGTGCCAGCAGCTTAGGGGAGGGGGAATGGGAGACCCAGTACTTC. This translates into CASSLGEGEWETQYF. The chain combines TRBV7-8 with TRBJ2-5; possible D gene TRBD2, 7 bases. The CDR3 consists of 15 residues. CDR1 is SGHVS, CDR2 FQNEAQ, per germline. Trimming left V 1 base short and J 5 bases short, with 14 bases between. The variable domain in full, completed from reference TRBV7-8 and TRBJ2-5, reads GAGVSQSPRYKVAKRGQDVALRCDPISGHVSLFWYQQALGQGPEFLTYFQNEAQLDKSGLPSDRFFAERPEGSVSTLKIQRTQQEDSAVYLCASSLGEGEWETQYFGPGTRLLVL.

The CDR3 loop reads CASSLRLGRTDTQYF. CDR3 sequence (DNA): TGTGCCAGCAGTTTAAGACTAGGGCGCACAGATACGCAGTATTTT. This chain connects TRBV27 to TRBJ2-3; the D gene is possibly TRBD2 (6 bases). CDR3 length: 15 amino acids. Trimming cost V 2 bases and J 1 base, with 10 bases left between them. Germline CDR1 MNHEY, CDR2 SMNVEV (reference sequence).

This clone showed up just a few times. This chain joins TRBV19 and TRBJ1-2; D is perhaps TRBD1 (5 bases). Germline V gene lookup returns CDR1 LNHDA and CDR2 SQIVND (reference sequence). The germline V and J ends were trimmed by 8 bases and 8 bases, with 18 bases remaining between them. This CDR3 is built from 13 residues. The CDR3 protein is CASANSDTWGYTF. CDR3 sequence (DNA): TGTGCCAGTGCAAACTCGGACACCTGGGGCTACACCTTC.

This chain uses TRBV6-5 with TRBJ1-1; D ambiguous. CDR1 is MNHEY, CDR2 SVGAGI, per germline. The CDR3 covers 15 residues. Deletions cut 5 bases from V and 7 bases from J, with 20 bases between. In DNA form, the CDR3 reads TGTGCCAGCAGTAATCCGATACTCCAGGCGAGTGAAGCTTTCTTT. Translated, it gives CASSNPILQASEAFF.